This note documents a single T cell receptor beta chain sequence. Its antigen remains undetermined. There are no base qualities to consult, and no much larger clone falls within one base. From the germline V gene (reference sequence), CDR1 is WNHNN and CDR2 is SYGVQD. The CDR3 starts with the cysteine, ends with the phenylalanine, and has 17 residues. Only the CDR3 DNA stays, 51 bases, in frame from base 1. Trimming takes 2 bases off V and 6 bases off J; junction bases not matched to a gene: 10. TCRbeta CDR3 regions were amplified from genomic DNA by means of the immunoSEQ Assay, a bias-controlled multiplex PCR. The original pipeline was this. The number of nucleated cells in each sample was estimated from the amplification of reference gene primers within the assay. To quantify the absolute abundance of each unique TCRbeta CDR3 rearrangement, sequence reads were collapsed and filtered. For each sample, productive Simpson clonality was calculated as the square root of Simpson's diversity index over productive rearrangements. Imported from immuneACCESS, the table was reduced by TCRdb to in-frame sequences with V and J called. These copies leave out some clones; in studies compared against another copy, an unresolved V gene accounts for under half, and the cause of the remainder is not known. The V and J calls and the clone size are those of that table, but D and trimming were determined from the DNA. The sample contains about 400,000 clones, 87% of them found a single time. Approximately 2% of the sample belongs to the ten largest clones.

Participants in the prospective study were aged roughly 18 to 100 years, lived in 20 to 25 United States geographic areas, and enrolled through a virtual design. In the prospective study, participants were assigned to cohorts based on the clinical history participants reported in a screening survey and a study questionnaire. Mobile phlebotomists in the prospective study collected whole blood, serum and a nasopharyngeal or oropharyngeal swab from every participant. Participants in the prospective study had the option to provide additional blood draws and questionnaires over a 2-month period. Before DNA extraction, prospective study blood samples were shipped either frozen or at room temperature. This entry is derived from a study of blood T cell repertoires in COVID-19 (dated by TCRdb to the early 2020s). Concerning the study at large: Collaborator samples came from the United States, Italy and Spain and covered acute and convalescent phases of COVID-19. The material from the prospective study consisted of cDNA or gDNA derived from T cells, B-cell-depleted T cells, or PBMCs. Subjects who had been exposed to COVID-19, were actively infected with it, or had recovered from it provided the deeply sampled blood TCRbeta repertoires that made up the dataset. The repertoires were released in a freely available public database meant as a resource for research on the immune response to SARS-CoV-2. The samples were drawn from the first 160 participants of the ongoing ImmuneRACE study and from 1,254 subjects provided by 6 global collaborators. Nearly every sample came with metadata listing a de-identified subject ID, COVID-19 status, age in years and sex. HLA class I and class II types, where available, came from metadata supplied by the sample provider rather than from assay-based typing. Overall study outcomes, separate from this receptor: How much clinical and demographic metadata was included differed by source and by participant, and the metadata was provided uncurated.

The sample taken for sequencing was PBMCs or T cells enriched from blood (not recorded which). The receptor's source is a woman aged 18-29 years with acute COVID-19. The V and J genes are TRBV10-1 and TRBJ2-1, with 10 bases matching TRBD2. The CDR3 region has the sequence CASSERSVAGGFNEQFF. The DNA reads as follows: TGCGCCAGCAGTGAGAGATCAGTAGCGGGGGGCTTCAATGAGCAGTTCTTC.